This T cell receptor (beta chain) originates from a study of response to subunit inactivated influenza vaccine. General study results and limits: Authors suggested each seasonal influenza vaccination recruits few new T cells.

TCRdb ran MiXCR on the RT-PCR reads and lists one entry per CDR3 protein. The sample yields roughly 760,000 distinct CDR3 sequences, 21% seen once. This CDR3 is built from 17 residues. The V segment lost 1 base and the J segment 5 bases; nucleotides outside the gene matches: 6. Germline V gene sequence: CDR1 SGHVS, CDR2 FNYEAQ. Many counts were recorded for this clonotype. Its matching antigen is unknown. The rearrangement links TRBV7-6 to TRBJ2-1; 12 bases are shared with TRBD2. This TCR was recovered from a man in his fifties or sixties who received an inactivated influenza vaccine. Sequencing was performed on PBMCs from blood, taken 4 to 6 days after vaccination. CDR3 coding DNA: TGTGCCAGCAGCTTAGTGGGTGGACTAGCGGGGAACAATGAGCAGTTCTTC. Protein product: CASSLVGGLAGNNEQFF.